This T cell receptor (beta chain) emerged from a study of tissue T cells after allogeneic stem cell transplantation. Indicated time point: mouse harvest day 7 after allogeneic transplant. The graft held 10^6 splenic CD5+ T cells and 10^7 T-cell-depleted bone marrow cells. Tissues came from B6→BALB/c major-mismatch GVHD mice at day 7 or 14. Only a few counts were recorded for this clone. Genes and germline are mouse. The sequence runs out 1 residue before the end of the CDR3; the remainder is reconstructed from the germline J gene. The table came from immunoSEQ multiplex PCR; TCRdb's copy has only in-frame clones and leaves some out. In the table there are 6,400 or so clones, 50% of which are singletons. Germline CDR1 is NNHNN and CDR2 is SYGAGS (reference sequence). The CDR3 loop spans 15 amino acids. V was cut by 0 bases and J by 0 bases, with 8 bases left in between.

The TCR sequence derives from a female BALB/c mouse given C57BL/6 T cells with graft-versus-host disease after an allogeneic hematopoietic cell transplant. J is TRBJ2-3 and V is TRBV13-2; D is unresolved. The specimen sequenced was gut tissue. The CDR3 region is CASGDATRSAETLYF. The DNA read from the CDR3 is TGTGCCAGCGGTGATGCGACCAGGAGTGCAGAAACGCTGTAT.